This T cell receptor beta chain appears in the sequencing data of a study of CD8 T cells in ankylosing spondylitis. Comment on this clonotype: Its antigen is still unknown.

Quantitative molecular-barcoded 5'-RACE generated the TCR beta libraries. TCRdb reprocessed the 5' RACE reads with MiXCR, giving one entry per CDR3 protein. The data contain about 340,000 distinct CDR3 sequences, about 14% of them singletons. The V and J ends lost 4 bases and 4 bases respectively, with 16 bases between them. The CDR3 runs to 15 residues. Germline loops: CDR1 SGHRS, CDR2 YFSETQ. Study-level results: A CD8+ phenotype characterized the disease-linked clones, which were relatively rare in peripheral blood. Matched ankylosing spondylitis synovial fluid reportedly contained a significantly enriched population of disease-linked clones. Reactive arthritis synovial fluid and blood previously showed some of these motif variants.

The chain recombines TRBV5-1 with TRBJ2-3; no definite D call. This sequence was found in a male donor with ankylosing spondylitis or in good health (not recorded which). Sequencing used blood, either unsorted or a sorted T cell fraction (not recorded which). The CDR3 bases are TGCGCCAGCAGCCTCCTAGGTGCTTATCCAGATACGCAGTATTTT. The encoded protein is CASSLLGAYPDTQYF.